What follows are 5 T cell receptor beta chains derived from one specimen sequenced in a study of technical replicates of blood from several donors. Assay: immunoSEQ multiplex PCR; the TCRdb copy retains only in-frame clones and omits some. The repertoire includes about 73,000 clones, 90% to 95% of them detected once, and 0.25% to 0.3% sits in the top ten. Sequenced input: T cells isolated from PBMCs. The receptors were gathered from a human donor in good health.

The chain employs TRBV6-5 and TRBJ2-1, with a possible D match to TRBD1 (6 bases). Germline V lookup: CDR1 MNHEY, CDR2 SVGAGI. This CDR3 has 15 residues. Trimming pared 9 bases from V and 0 bases from J, leaving 15 bases between. CDR3 coding DNA: TGTGCCAGTGCCCCCGGGACAAACTCCTACAATGAGCAGTTCTTC. Residues: CASAPGTNSYNEQFF.

This chain connects TRBV10-2 to TRBJ2-5, with 7 bases that match TRBD2. Germline assignment: CDR1 WSHSY and CDR2 SAAADI. The CDR3 totals 14 residues. V shed 6 bases, J shed 7 bases, and the junction held 11 bases outside the gene matches. The CDR3 here is CASSPPSGRATQYF. The CDR3, as DNA: TGCGCCAGCAGCCCCCCTAGCGGACGGGCGACCCAGTACTTC.

DNA of the CDR3: TGCAGCGTTGGCCTACGACAGGGGAACTACGAGCAGTACTTC. As protein: CSVGLRQGNYEQYF. This chain links TRBV29-1 with TRBJ2-7; 8 bases match TRBD1. After removal of 4 bases from V and 3 bases from J, the junction contained 8 bases not matched to a gene. From germline, CDR1 is SQVTM and CDR2 ANQGSEA. The CDR3 totals 14 residues.

The chain links TRBV29-1 to TRBJ2-5, with D perhaps TRBD2 (5 bases). The CDR3 totals 16 residues. From germline, CDR1 is SQVTM and CDR2 ANQGSEA. V lost 6 bases to trimming and J lost 10 bases, with 30 bases between them. Here the CDR3 DNA reads TGCAGCGTCGCGAGTGGGGAAAGACCCCAAGGAGAGGGCCAGTACTTC. Its translation is CSVASGERPQGEGQYF.

V usage is TRBV11-2 and J usage is TRBJ1-4; D is unresolved. CDR1 and CDR2 (germline): SGHAT, FQNNGV. The CDR3 sequence is 14 residues long. V was trimmed by 0 bases and J by 4 bases, leaving 6 bases between them. This CDR3 reads CASSLDRHNEKLFF. The CDR3 bases are TGTGCCAGCAGCTTAGATCGACATAATGAAAAACTGTTTTTT.